In this sample, the clone carrying this T cell receptor beta chain turned up a few times. Antigen specificity is unknown. This sample was included in a study of cytomegalovirus exposure and HLA in healthy donors. The study ran its PCR with 60 Vbeta and 13 Jbeta primers. In the source study's methods: Among the unique TCR beta chains that a later analysis counted, about 81 million in all, about 11 million were shared. Sequenced by immunoSEQ multiplex PCR; TCRdb stores in-frame clones only, minus some. V and J calls and clone size are copied from that table; D and trimming were computed from the DNA. The sample records some 81,000 clones, 72% being singletons. Study-wide results and caveats: Immune exposure was documented only through CMV serostatus. Previous analysis showed most TCR beta V segments were productive about 90% or about 30% of the time.

Healthy bone marrow donors made up the cohort. The V gene's germline CDR1 is ENHRY and CDR2 SYGVKD. There are 14 residues in the CDR3. Trimming removed 6 bases at V and 0 bases at J, with 8 bases between. The chain uses TRBV10-3 and TRBJ1-4; no firm D call. Sequencing input: PBMCs. This receptor was obtained from a woman between 40 and 50 years old in good health and CMV-seropositive. CDR3 nucleotides: TGTGCCATCAGCGACCGGGCAACTAATGAAAAACTGTTTTTT. Residues: CAISDRATNEKLFF.